This is a list of T cell receptor beta chains from one sample in a study of T cells after yellow fever vaccination. From the 5' RACE reads, TCRdb called clonotypes with MiXCR, one entry per CDR3 protein. Found here are about 360,000 distinct CDR3 sequences, approximately 5.7% of them singletons; the top ten hold over 14%. Specimen: PBMCs, collected 5 days after the yellow fever booster vaccination. The receptors were sampled from a man aged 25 to 40 who received the YFV17D yellow fever vaccine. Each CDR3 is given with its conserved first and last residue. Each record gives: V gene, clone size, J gene, D gene, CDR3 DNA, CDR3 protein. D genes are given only for firm matches. Not all rows give a size; the values are once, few, many and, for expanded clones, a class.

V gene: TRBV6-2/TRBV6-3; clone size: NA; J gene: TRBJ2-1; D gene: TRBD2; CDR3 DNA: TGTGCCAGCAGTTACTCACCAGCGGGAGGACCCTACAATGAGCAGTTCTTC; CDR3 protein: CASSYSPAGGPYNEQFF
V gene: TRBV18; clone size: few; J gene: TRBJ2-7; D gene: NA; CDR3 DNA: TGTGCCAGCTCACCACCGGGGGAGTTGGACGAGCAGTACTTC; CDR3 protein: CASSPPGELDEQYF
V gene: TRBV20-1; clone size: NA; J gene: TRBJ1-4; D gene: NA; CDR3 DNA: TGCAGTGCTAGAGAACAGCTTAATGAAAAACTGTTTTTT; CDR3 protein: CSAREQLNEKLFF
V gene: TRBV12-3/TRBV12-4; clone size: NA; J gene: TRBJ2-5; D gene: NA; CDR3 DNA: TGTGCCAGCAGTCTCGGACTAAGAAGTCAAGAGACCCAGTACTTC; CDR3 protein: CASSLGLRSQETQYF
V gene: TRBV5-1; clone size: many; J gene: TRBJ2-3; D gene: TRBD2; CDR3 DNA: TGCGCCAGCAGTTCCCGGCGGGGGGCAGATACGCAGTATTTT; CDR3 protein: CASSSRRGADTQYF
V gene: TRBV28; clone size: few; J gene: TRBJ2-7; D gene: TRBD1; CDR3 DNA: TGTGCCAGCAGTTTTGCAGGACAGGGTAATCAGGAGCAGTACTTC; CDR3 protein: CASSFAGQGNQEQYF
V gene: TRBV7-9; clone size: NA; J gene: TRBJ2-1; D gene: NA; CDR3 DNA: TGTGCCAGCAGCGCGAGCTCTAGGTTCAATGAGCAGTTCTTC; CDR3 protein: CASSASSRFNEQFF
V gene: TRBV20-1; clone size: few; J gene: TRBJ2-3; D gene: TRBD2; CDR3 DNA: TGCTGTGCTAGAGCGGGAGGGCCTGTTTGGGCAGATACGCAGTATTTT; CDR3 protein: CCARAGGPVWADTQYF
V gene: TRBV10-1; clone size: NA; J gene: TRBJ2-7; D gene: TRBD1; CDR3 DNA: TGCGCCAGCAGTGACCAGGGGGACAGGGGATCCTACGAGCAGTACTTC; CDR3 protein: CASSDQGDRGSYEQYF
V gene: TRBV30; clone size: NA; J gene: TRBJ2-6; D gene: NA; CDR3 DNA: TGTGCCTGGAGCGGGGCTAACAGATACCTCCGCTCTGGGGCCAACGTCCTGACTTTC; CDR3 protein: CAWSGANRYLRSGANVLTF
V gene: TRBV20-1; clone size: few; J gene: TRBJ2-1; D gene: NA; CDR3 DNA: TGCAGTGCTAGAGATTCGGGAGATGAGCAGTTCTTC; CDR3 protein: CSARDSGDEQFF
V gene: TRBV7-2; clone size: few; J gene: TRBJ2-2; D gene: NA; CDR3 DNA: TGTGCCAGCAGCCTCACGGGGGGCGCTCCCGGGGAGCTGTTTTTT; CDR3 protein: CASSLTGGAPGELFF
V gene: TRBV12-3/TRBV12-4; clone size: many; J gene: TRBJ2-7; D gene: NA; CDR3 DNA: TGTGCCAGCAGTTTAACGGGACTGGGCTACGAGCAGTACTTC; CDR3 protein: CASSLTGLGYEQYF
V gene: TRBV7-2; clone size: few; J gene: TRBJ2-2; D gene: TRBD2; CDR3 DNA: TGTGCCAGCAGCTTGGGCGGGAGGAGGTCCGGGGAGCTGTTTTTT; CDR3 protein: CASSLGGRRSGELFF
V gene: TRBV12-3/TRBV12-4; clone size: many; J gene: TRBJ1-6; D gene: TRBD1; CDR3 DNA: TGTGCCAGCAGTTTCGCAGGGGGGACCAATTCACCCCTCCACTTT; CDR3 protein: CASSFAGGTNSPLHF
V gene: TRBV18; clone size: many; J gene: TRBJ2-1; D gene: NA; CDR3 DNA: TGTGCCAGCTCACCCCTGACAGCGACCTACAATGAGCAGTTCTTC; CDR3 protein: CASSPLTATYNEQFF
V gene: TRBV7-2; clone size: many; J gene: TRBJ1-6; D gene: NA; CDR3 DNA: TGTGCCAGCAGCTTAGTTTTTTTTGGGAATTCACCCCTCCACTTT; CDR3 protein: CASSLVFFGNSPLHF
V gene: TRBV6-1; clone size: few; J gene: TRBJ2-7; D gene: NA; CDR3 DNA: TGTGCCAGCACAGAAGTCTCCTACGAGCAGTACTTC; CDR3 protein: CASTEVSYEQYF
V gene: TRBV10-3; clone size: many; J gene: TRBJ2-1; D gene: NA; CDR3 DNA: TGTGCCATTCGGGACTTCTCCTACAATGAGCAGTTCTTC; CDR3 protein: CAIRDFSYNEQFF
V gene: TRBV6-2/TRBV6-3; clone size: NA; J gene: TRBJ1-1; D gene: NA; CDR3 DNA: TGTGCCAGCAGTTACATCACAACTACCGAAGCTTTCTTT; CDR3 protein: CASSYITTTEAFF
V gene: TRBV7-2; clone size: NA; J gene: TRBJ2-3; D gene: NA; CDR3 DNA: TGTGCCAGCCGTCCGGGACTCAACACAGATACGCAGTATTTT; CDR3 protein: CASRPGLNTDTQYF
V gene: TRBV4-2; clone size: NA; J gene: TRBJ2-7; D gene: TRBD1; CDR3 DNA: TGTGCCAGCAGCCAAGATCAGGGGGCGACGGGAGAGCAGTACTTC; CDR3 protein: CASSQDQGATGEQYF
V gene: TRBV4-2; clone size: NA; J gene: TRBJ1-1; D gene: TRBD1; CDR3 DNA: TGTGCCAGCAGCAAGGGACAGGGGGCGGGATTCAACACTGAAGCTTTCTTT; CDR3 protein: CASSKGQGAGFNTEAFF
V gene: TRBV27; clone size: many; J gene: TRBJ2-7; D gene: NA; CDR3 DNA: TGTGCCAGCAGCCCCGGAGGGCACGAGCAGTACTTC; CDR3 protein: CASSPGGHEQYF
V gene: TRBV7-2; clone size: few; J gene: TRBJ2-3; D gene: TRBD2; CDR3 DNA: TGTGCCAGCAGTAAGGGGAGCGGGAGAAGCCCAGATACGCAGTATTTT; CDR3 protein: CASSKGSGRSPDTQYF
V gene: TRBV10-3; clone size: many; J gene: TRBJ2-7; D gene: TRBD1; CDR3 DNA: TGTGCCATCAGGCCGACAGGGTCGAACTACGAGCAGTACTTC; CDR3 protein: CAIRPTGSNYEQYF